Below, 7 T cell receptor beta chains from the same sample are listed, as sequenced in a study of shared clonotypes between healthy human individuals. Sequenced by immunoSEQ multiplex PCR; TCRdb stores in-frame clones only, minus some. The sample includes 450,000 to 500,000 clones, around 73% seen only once; the top ten take more than 10%. Sequencing was done on a sample of PBMCs. The origin of the receptors is a woman between 40 and 50 years old in good health. Some clones in this sample may be carry-over from other donors' samples.

The rearrangement links TRBV28 to TRBJ2-1, with D possibly matching TRBD2 (6 bases). V was pared by 6 bases and J by 7 bases, with 19 bases between. CDR1 MDHEN and CDR2 SYDVKM come from the germline V gene. The CDR3 totals 15 residues. In DNA, the CDR3 is TGTGCCAGCAGCACCGGGACTGGAGTAAGGAATGAGCAGTTCTTC. As protein: CASSTGTGVRNEQFF.

This sequence joins TRBV27 and TRBJ2-7, with D perhaps TRBD1 or TRBD2 (5 bases each). There are 14 residues in the CDR3. Germline loops: CDR1 MNHEY, CDR2 SMNVEV (reference sequence). V was cut by 4 bases and J by 2 bases, with 12 bases left in between. The CDR3 reads CASSSWSGPYEQYF. The CDR3 nucleotides read TGTGCCAGCAGTTCTTGGTCGGGGCCCTACGAGCAGTACTTC.

The rearrangement links TRBV27 to TRBJ2-7, with 9 bases fitting TRBD2. The CDR3 length is 16 residues. Per germline, CDR1 MNHEY and CDR2 SMNVEV (reference sequence). Trimming removed 6 bases from V and 0 bases from J; junction bases left unmatched: 9. The CDR3 coding sequence is TGTGCCAGCAGCCAGACTAGCGGCAAAAGCTCCTACGAGCAGTACTTC. Its translation: CASSQTSGKSSYEQYF.

V and J are TRBV29-1 and TRBJ2-7; weak D call: TRBD2 (6 bases). There are 12 residues in the CDR3. With 7 bases removed from V and 7 bases from J, the gap between germline ends came to 17 bases. Germline-derived CDR1 and CDR2 are SQVTM and ANQGSEA. DNA for the CDR3: TGCAGCGCGGGCCCGGGAGACGGGGAGCAGTACTTC. As protein: CSAGPGDGEQYF.

The rearrangement joins TRBV5-4 to TRBJ2-3; D unresolved. The CDR3 length is 12 residues. The V end was cut by 2 bases, the J end by 5 bases, with 6 bases between. CDR1 is SGHNT and CDR2 is YYREEE in the germline V gene (reference sequence). The CDR3 region has the DNA TGTGCCAGCAGCTTCGTTAGAGATACGCAGTATTTT. Its protein product is CASSFVRDTQYF. Variable domain in full (rest from reference TRBV5-4 and TRBJ2-3): ETGVTQSPTHLIKTRGQQVTLRCSSQSGHNTVSWYQQALGQGPQFIFQYYREEENGRGNFPPRFSGLQFPNYSSELNVNALELDDSALYLCASSFVRDTQYFGPGTRLTVL.

The chain has TRBV19 and TRBJ2-1, with D perhaps matching TRBD1 or TRBD2 (5 bases each). Per germline, CDR1 LNHDA and CDR2 SQIVND (reference sequence). The CDR3 is 16 residues long. Deletions cut 7 bases from V and 6 bases from J, with 22 bases between. The CDR3 region is CASTPGIGTTPNEQFF. The CDR3 nucleotides are TGTGCCAGTACCCCGGGGATTGGGACCACGCCCAATGAGCAGTTCTTC.

The chain combines TRBV5-3 with TRBJ2-3; no clear D gene. TRBV5-3 is labeled an ORF, and its function is uncertain. The CDR3 covers 15 residues. The V and J ends lost 0 bases and 0 bases respectively, with 8 bases between them. CDR3 bases: TGTGCCAGAAGCTTGGTTGGTTGGAGCACAGATACGCAGTATTTT. Its translation: CARSLVGWSTDTQYF.